One and the same sample provided the 6 T cell receptor beta chains below, sequenced in a study of T cell changes during pregnancy in multiple sclerosis. The data were produced by immunoSEQ multiplex PCR, yet TCRdb's version contains in-frame clones alone and is incomplete. This table holds some 74,000 clones, over 80% found once. The sample here was peripheral blood, taken before pregnancy. All receptors come from a female donor with multiple sclerosis, enrolled in a pregnancy study.

This CDR3 is CASSPKDRGAVNIQYF. The CDR3 DNA reads TGTGCCAGCTCACCAAAGGACAGGGGCGCCGTAAACATTCAGTACTTC. This rearrangement joins TRBV18 to TRBJ2-4; 9 positions match TRBD1. Germline assignment: CDR1 KGHSH and CDR2 LQKENI. The CDR3 covers 16 residues. V was pared by 2 bases and J by 6 bases, with 8 bases of the junction left unmatched.

The V call is TRBV7-2, the J call TRBJ1-1, with 11 bases lining up with TRBD1. CDR3 length: 18 residues. Germline-derived CDR1 and CDR2 are SGHTA and FQGNSA. Trimming cost V 4 bases and J 0 bases; bases outside gene matches: 10. The CDR3 is CASSSRTGGEVMNTEAFF. CDR3 bases: TGTGCCAGCAGCTCCCGGACAGGGGGCGAGGTGATGAACACTGAAGCTTTCTTT. Full variable domain (remainder filled in from reference TRBV7-2 and TRBJ1-1): GAGVSQSPSNKVTEKGKDVELRCDPISGHTALYWYRQSLGQGLEFLIYFQGNSAPDKSGLPSDRFSAERTGGSVSTLTIQRTQQEDSAVYLCASSSRTGGEVMNTEAFFGQGTRLTVV.

The chain recombines TRBV7-2 with TRBJ2-7; 13 bases line up with TRBD2. CDR3 length equals 16 residues. Losses at the gene ends were 1 base for V and 1 base for J; bases not matched to a gene: 1. Germline V gene data show CDR1 as SGHTA and CDR2 as FQGNSA. CDR3 coding DNA: TGTGCCAGCAGCTTAGGACTAGCGGGAGGATCCTACGAGCAGTACTTC. It is translated as CASSLGLAGGSYEQYF.

The V and J genes are TRBV7-6 and TRBJ2-2, with 8 bases lining up with TRBD1. The CDR3 runs 15 residues. The germline gives CDR1 SGHVS, CDR2 FNYEAQ. Trimming cost V 5 bases and J 4 bases; bases outside gene matches: 6. The CDR3 nucleotides are TGTGCCAGCAGCATAACGGACAGGGCCACCGGGGAGCTGTTTTTT. This translates into CASSITDRATGELFF.

This chain joins TRBV6-6 and TRBJ2-4; 9 bases are a match to TRBD2. V was clipped by 2 bases and J by 5 bases; unmatched bases: 4. Germline V CDR1 and CDR2: MNHNY, SVGAGI (reference sequence). The length of the CDR3 is 15 residues. Here the CDR3 DNA reads TGTGCCAGCAGTTACCGTCGGACTAGCGAAAACATTCAGTACTTC. This gives the protein CASSYRRTSENIQYF.

The chain employs TRBV7-9 and TRBJ2-7, with 9 bases lining up with TRBD2. The V gene end was trimmed by 3 bases and the J gene end by 2 bases; junction bases not matched to a gene: 2. This CDR3 spans 14 amino acids. CDR1 is SEHNR, CDR2 FQNEAQ, per germline (reference sequence). The DNA for the CDR3 is TGTGCCAGCAGCTTTGCGGGAGGGCCCTACGAGCAGTACTTC. It translates to CASSFAGGPYEQYF.